This entry features one T cell receptor beta chain sequence. Its antigen is not yet known. Base quality data are lacking; no much larger clone is found one base away. This entry belongs to a study of blood T cells in healthy people across ages (dated by TCRdb to about 2015). Regarding the study in general: In model experiments, template switching captured roughly one uniquely barcoded TCR beta cDNA molecule for every two T cells. To track age-related changes in TCR beta repertoire diversity, the study relied on deep sequencing normalized with unique cDNA molecular identifiers. The donors were split into four age groups: young (average around 15 years), middle-aged (39), aged (roughly 65) and long-lived (approximately 89). To avoid experimental bias, donors of different ages were distributed randomly across sequencing lanes. Two additional independent replicas of 1 million unique cDNA reads from the same blood draw were analyzed for two donors (one aged 18 to 29 and one aged 80 or older).

General findings and caveats noted by the study authors: As age increased, observed TCR beta diversity per million T cells dropped in a roughly linear way, and a significant reduction was already evident by age 40. Conclusive comparison of naive and antigen-experienced compartments was prevented by the profiling of bulk unsorted PBMCs. A strong correlation was found between observed TCR beta diversity and the percentage of naive T cells measured by flow cytometry. Estimates of total diversity based on one million sequenced T cells were regarded as lower bounds and as underestimates. Compared with the aged group, more naive CD4+ T cells, fewer expanded clones and increased TCR diversity were shown by the long-lived group, suggesting age selection. The CMV infection status of donors was not known, potentially confounding age-related changes in expanded clonotypes.

Taken from cysteine to phenylalanine, the CDR3 has 13 residues. The retained sequence is limited to the CDR3, 39 bases, with the frame set at the first base. Taken from the germline V gene (reference sequence), the CDR1 and CDR2 loops are DFQATT and SNEGSKA. Libraries were made using 5' RACE. Sequencing took place on an Illumina HiSeq 2500. A second about 7 to 12 cycle PCR used a sample-barcoded 5' primer and a J-beta primer mix. Each TCR beta cDNA molecule received a unique molecular identifier from a template-switch 5' adaptor carrying 12 random nucleotides. At least 3 million CDR3-containing paired-end reads were obtained from each sample. First-strand cDNA synthesis was performed from all RNA using the Mint cDNA synthesis kit, with priming by a TRBC-specific oligonucleotide. Following uracil-DNA glycosylase treatment, all cDNA underwent a first 18-cycle PCR with the universal primers M1SS and BC2_uni_R. The study's processing was this. For normalization, 1 million high-quality reads were randomly selected from each sample, with every read carrying a distinct molecular identifier. Reads with shared molecular identifiers were discarded instead of being binned into consensus sequences. CDR3 identification, clonotype clustering and error correction used MiTCR with a Q25 quality threshold and the strictest error-elimination algorithm. A nonparametric unseen species model with Euler transformation was used to estimate lower-bound total TCR beta diversity. TCRdb itself trimmed the public reads at Q25 with fastp, ran MiXCR and retained productive beta chains. Rows merge per CDR3 protein into single entries with the most common DNA and genes. The V and J calls come from TCRdb's annotation, not from the publication. The sample has 850,000 to 1,300,000 distinct CDR3 sequences on record, around 45% of them singletons. The ten largest make up approximately 20% of the sample.

The donors were about 40 Caucasian individuals from Russia, aged roughly 6 to 100 years, who were systemically healthy. Ten milliliters of peripheral blood were collected from each donor into EDTA-treated Vacutainer tubes. PBMCs were isolated by Ficoll-Paque density-gradient centrifugation, with at least 7 million obtained per sample. Total RNA was extracted from PBMCs with Trizol reagent, with at least 5.5 micrograms obtained per sample. For every donor, flow cytometry on a PBMC aliquot measured the percentage of naive CD45RAhigh/CD27high T cells. The TCR comes from a woman in her sixties or seventies in good health. The receptor chain draws on TRBV20-1 and TRBJ2-4; the D segment could be TRBD2, given 5 matching bases. The DNA end is a closer match to TRBJ2-7, so the J assignment may be wrong. Sequencing was carried out using blood. Here is the DNA: TGCAGTGCTAGAGATAGAGGGAACTACGAGCAGTACTTC. This codes for CSARDRGNYEQYF.